Below are 13 T cell receptor beta chains sequenced from a single sample in a study of blood T cell repertoires in COVID-19. Libraries were prepared by immunoSEQ multiplex PCR; TCRdb keeps only in-frame clonotypes and omits some of them. The table shows about 130,000 clones, with less than 90% occurring only once. Sample: peripheral blood. These receptors all stem from a man aged 65-85 years with acute or convalescent COVID-19.

The V and J genes are TRBV19 and TRBJ1-6; TRBD1 matches 9 bases. Germline lookup yields CDR1 LNHDA and CDR2 SQIVND (reference sequence). Germline trimming cut 7 bases from V and 9 bases from J; bases unmatched to any gene: 10. CDR3 length: 15 residues. The CDR3 loop is CASIDSGTGLSPLHF. As DNA, the CDR3 is TGTGCCAGTATTGATTCCGGGACAGGGCTTTCACCCCTCCACTTT. Full variable domain (remainder filled in from reference TRBV19 and TRBJ1-6): DGGITQSPKYLFRKEGQNVTLSCEQNLNHDAMYWYRQDPGQGLRLIYYSQIVNDFQKGDIAEGYSVSREKKESFPLTVTSAQKNPTAFYLCASIDSGTGLSPLHFGNGTRLTVT.

In its sample, this clone was seen once. The chain employs TRBV5-6 and TRBJ2-5, with 15 bases aligning to TRBD2. CDR3 length: 17 residues. Trimming took 0 bases from V and 5 from J; bases not matched to a gene: 5. From germline, CDR1 is SGHDT and CDR2 YYEEEE. CDR3 nucleotide sequence: TGTGCCAGCAGCTTGGCCTGGACTAGCGGGGGGGGCGAGACCCAGTACTTC. The encoded protein is CASSLAWTSGGGETQYF.

The chain recombines TRBV4-1 with TRBJ1-4; 7 nucleotides agree with TRBD1. The V gene's germline CDR1 is MGHRA and CDR2 YSYEKL. The CDR3 totals 11 residues. V gave up 0 bases and J gave up 14 bases; unmatched junction bases: 0. CDR3: CASSQDRGLFF. The CDR3 nucleotides read TGCGCCAGCAGCCAAGACAGGGGGCTGTTTTTT.

The rearrangement uses TRBV5-1 and TRBJ2-7; 7 bases are a match to TRBD2. There are 15 residues in the CDR3. Germline V CDR1 and CDR2: SGHRS, YFSETQ. V lost 4 bases to trimming and J lost 2 bases; unmatched junction nucleotides: 9. Written as DNA, the CDR3 is TGCGCCAGCAGCGAACAAGGAGCGGGGACCTACGAGCAGTACTTC. Translating gives CASSEQGAGTYEQYF.

This clone has more than one count but fewer than ten. The junction departs from the called germline gene at one end, perhaps through a read error. The CDR3 DNA reads as TGTGTCAGCTGGGACAGGGAGAAGACCCAGTACTTC. Amino acid sequence: CVSWDREKTQYF. V gene TRBV7-9 combines with J gene TRBJ2-5; 9 nucleotides match TRBD1. Germline assignment: CDR1 SEHNR and CDR2 FQNEAQ (reference sequence). CDR3 length: 12 amino acids.

The chain joins TRBV5-1 to TRBJ2-5, with TRBD2 as a possible D gene (6 bases). The length of the CDR3 is 14 residues. V was clipped by 4 bases and J by 2 bases, with 12 bases between them. Looked up from germline, CDR1 is SGHRS and CDR2 is YFSETQ. The CDR3 loop reads CASSERAGQETQYF. CDR3 nucleotides: TGCGCCAGCAGCGAAAGGGCGGGACAAGAGACCCAGTACTTC.

The gene calls are TRBV3-1 (or the pseudogene TRBV3-2) and TRBJ2-1, with 7 bases fitting TRBD1. CDR3 length: 13 residues. CDR1 LGHDT and CDR2 YNNKEL come from the germline V gene (reference sequence). V lost 4 bases and J lost 7; bases outside the gene matches: 4. CDR3 loop: CASSRMTGNEQFF. The CDR3 DNA follows: TGTGCCAGCAGCCGGATGACAGGGAATGAGCAGTTCTTC.

The genes are TRBV6-4 and TRBJ1-2, with TRBD1 identical over 8 bases. Germline V gene sequence: CDR1 MRHNA, CDR2 SNTAGT. The CDR3 is 15 residues long. The V segment lost 2 bases and the J segment 4 bases; nucleotides outside the gene matches: 6. In nucleotides, the CDR3 is TGTGCCAGCAGTGACGGGTCAGGGGGCTCCTATGGCTACACCTTC. It specifies CASSDGSGGSYGYTF.

The chain joins TRBV6-5 to TRBJ2-7; the D gene is possibly TRBD1 (6 bases). Trimming cost V 3 bases and J 6 bases, with 18 bases left between them. In germline, CDR1 is MNHEY, CDR2 SVGAGI. The CDR3 loop spans 15 amino acids. The CDR3 is CASSYGGQGLGEQYF. The DNA for the CDR3 is TGTGCCAGCAGTTATGGCGGTCAGGGGCTAGGCGAGCAGTACTTC.

The chain couples TRBV10-3 to TRBJ2-3, with unresolved D. From germline, CDR1 is ENHRY and CDR2 SYGVKD. V gave up 11 bases and J gave up 1 base, with 10 bases separating them. This CDR3 has 12 residues. CDR3 in DNA: TGTGCCGCCAGAGGAGGCACAGATACGCAGTATTTT. The encoded protein is CAARGGTDTQYF.

The J gene is TRBJ2-6, the V gene TRBV28; TRBD1 might be the D (6 bases). V lost 6 bases, J lost 2 bases, and 11 bases lay in between. From germline, CDR1 is MDHEN and CDR2 SYDVKM. This CDR3 region has 15 residues. CDR3 DNA sequence: TGTGCCAGCAGCCCAACAGGGACTGGGGCCAACGTCCTGACTTTC. Residues: CASSPTGTGANVLTF.

This clone was seen a single time. The gene calls are TRBV15 and TRBJ1-4, with 11 bases that match TRBD1. Germline CDR1 is LNHNV and CDR2 is YYDKDF (reference sequence). V was pared by 0 bases and J by 6 bases, with 6 bases of the junction left unmatched. The CDR3 totals 17 residues. CDR3: CATSRDSGTGGYEKLFF. The CDR3 region has the DNA TGTGCCACCAGCAGAGATTCAGGGACAGGGGGGTATGAAAAACTGTTTTTT.

The chain couples TRBV28 to TRBJ1-2; D possibly corresponds to TRBD1 (6 bases). The CDR3 loop spans 14 amino acids. Trimming took off 3 bases at V and 6 bases at J, with 14 bases between the two ends. CDR1 is MDHEN, CDR2 SYDVKM, per germline. Here the CDR3 DNA reads TGTGCCAGCAGTTTCCCCGGGACACAAGATGGCTACACCTTC. It codes for CASSFPGTQDGYTF.